The sequence of this T cell receptor (beta chain) was determined in a study of a mutant IDH1 vaccine in newly diagnosed glioma. Between the trimmed V and J ends, which lost 3 bases and 7 bases, there was a span of 13 bases. From germline, CDR1 is MDHEN and CDR2 SYDVKM. This CDR3 contains 14 residues. Some clones are missing from TCRdb's copy, which holds only in-frame ones; the method was immunoSEQ multiplex PCR. The table includes around 80,000 clones, more than 80% detected once. A word on this clone: The antigen remains unidentified.

Time point indicated: week 23, last vaccination. With topical imiquimod, each dose of the vaccine consisted of 300 ug of mutant IDH1 20-mer peptide. The V gene is TRBV28, the J gene TRBJ2-1; D is perhaps TRBD2 (6 bases). Specimen: PBMCs, collected from a glioma patient whose treatment included an IDH1 peptide vaccine. The clonotype originates from a woman aged 45-65 years with glioma. The CDR3 nucleotides read TGTGCCAGCAGTTTGCCGGGAGCCCTGAATGAGCAGTTCTTC. This sequence encodes CASSLPGALNEQFF.